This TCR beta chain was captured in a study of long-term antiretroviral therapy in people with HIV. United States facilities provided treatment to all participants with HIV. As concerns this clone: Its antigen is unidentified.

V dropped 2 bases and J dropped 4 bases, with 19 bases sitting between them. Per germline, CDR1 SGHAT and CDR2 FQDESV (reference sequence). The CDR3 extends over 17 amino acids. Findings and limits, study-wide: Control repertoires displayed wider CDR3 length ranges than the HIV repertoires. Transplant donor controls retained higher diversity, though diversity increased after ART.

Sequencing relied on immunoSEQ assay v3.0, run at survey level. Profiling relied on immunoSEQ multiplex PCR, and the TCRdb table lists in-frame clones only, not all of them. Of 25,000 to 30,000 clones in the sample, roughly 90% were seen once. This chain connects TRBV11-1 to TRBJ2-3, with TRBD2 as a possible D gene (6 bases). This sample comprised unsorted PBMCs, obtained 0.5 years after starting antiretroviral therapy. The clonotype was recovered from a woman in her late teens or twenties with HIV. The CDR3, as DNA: TGTGCCAGCAGCTTAATGACGCCTAGCGATCAGGCAGATACGCAGTATTTT. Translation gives CASSLMTPSDQADTQYF.